These T cell receptor beta chains were read from a single sample in a study of blood T cell repertoires in COVID-19. The repertoire was sequenced with immunoSEQ multiplex PCR; TCRdb's copy has only in-frame clones and lacks some. This sample has some 130,000 clones, with around 89% found just once. Input material: peripheral blood. These receptors came from a man aged 60 to 75 with COVID-19, enrolled during active disease. The CDR3 runs from the conserved cysteine through the conserved F or W. A D gene is named only where the DNA matches it firmly. Some rows have no size entry. The others give once, few or many, or a class for an expanded clone.

clone size | D gene | J gene | V gene | CDR3 DNA | CDR3 protein
- | - | TRBJ2-1 | TRBV18 | TGTGCCAGCTCACAGAACCGCGGGGAGCTGAATGAGCAGTTCTTC | CASSQNRGELNEQFF
- | TRBD1 | TRBJ1-4 | TRBV7-6 | TGTGCCAGCAGCCTTGGACAGGGCTTTAATGAAAAACTGTTTTTT | CASSLGQGFNEKLFF
- | TRBD1 | TRBJ1-3 | TRBV10-3 | TGTGCCATCAGATACGGGACAGGGGGCCTTGGAAACACCATATATTTT | CAIRYGTGGLGNTIYF
- | TRBD1 | TRBJ2-3 | TRBV27 | TGTGCCATCCGTGAGGGGGCCGCGACAGATACGCAGTATTTT | CAIREGAATDTQYF
- | TRBD1 | TRBJ1-1 | TRBV5-1 | TGCGCCAGCAGCCTGGACAGGGGTGAAGCTTTCTTT | CASSLDRGEAFF
- | - | TRBJ1-1 | TRBV7-9 | TGTGCCAGCAGCTTAGCATTTAGGAGACAGCCGAACACTGAAGCTTTCTTT | CASSLAFRRQPNTEAFF
- | TRBD1 | TRBJ2-1 | TRBV7-9 | TGTGCCAGCAGCCTTGAATTTGGACAGGCCGGCTACAATGAGCAGTTCTTC | CASSLEFGQAGYNEQFF
- | - | TRBJ1-5 | TRBV27 | TGTGCCAGCAGTATCCTATCGGACAGAAATCAGCCCCAGCATTTT | CASSILSDRNQPQHF
- | - | TRBJ2-5 | TRBV11-2 | TGTGCCAGCAGCCTCCAAGAGACCCAGTACTTC | CASSLQETQYF
- | TRBD2 | TRBJ2-1 | TRBV30 | TGTGCCTGGAGTGGACTAGCGGGGGGCGATGAGCAGTTCTTC | CAWSGLAGGDEQFF
- | TRBD1 | TRBJ1-4 | TRBV5-1 | TGCGCCAGCAGCATTGGACAGGGTATGGGAGAAAAACTGTTTTTT | CASSIGQGMGEKLFF
- | TRBD2 | TRBJ2-2 | TRBV5-1 | TGCGCCAGCAGCTTGTATGCGGGGGGCCTGAACACCGGGGAGCTGTTTTTT | CASSLYAGGLNTGELFF
- | - | TRBJ1-3 | TRBV6-5 | TGTGCCAGCAGTTACGGAGCAGGGTTCTCTGGAAACACCATATATTTT | CASSYGAGFSGNTIYF
- | - | TRBJ1-4 | TRBV15 | TGTGCCACCAGCAGAGACCTCGTCGATGAGAAACTGTTTTTT | CATSRDLVDEKLFF
- | TRBD1 | TRBJ2-5 | TRBV9 | TGTGCCAGCAGCGTATCCGCCGGACAGGGGACCAAAGAGACCCAGTACTTC | CASSVSAGQGTKETQYF
- | TRBD2 | TRBJ2-2 | TRBV19 | TGTGCCAGTAGTCCCCGGACTAGCGGGGGGACAGAAGTGGGGGAGCTGTTTTTT | CASSPRTSGGTEVGELFF
once | - | TRBJ2-7 | TRBV29-1 | TGCAGCGTTGAGGAGGGGGGGAGAACCTACGAGCAGTACTTC | CSVEEGGRTYEQYF
- | - | TRBJ2-7 | TRBV6-2/TRBV6-3 | TGTGCCAGCAGTCTTTTGAGCTACGAGCAGTACTTC | CASSLLSYEQYF
- | - | TRBJ1-3 | TRBV12-3/TRBV12-4 | TGTGCCAGCAGTTTTTCGGGGGGAAACACCATATATTTT | CASSFSGGNTIYF
- | - | TRBJ2-7 | TRBV28 | TGTGCCAGCAGTTTATTTTCAGATCCGCCAGAGCAGTACTTC | CASSLFSDPPEQYF
- | - | TRBJ2-7 | TRBV6-6 | TGTGCCAGCAGTTACACGGGCTACGAGCAGTACTTC | CASSYTGYEQYF
- | TRBD1 | TRBJ1-4 | TRBV5-5 | TGTGCCAGCAGCTTGCCGACAGGGTCTAATGAAAAACTGTTTTTT | CASSLPTGSNEKLFF
- | TRBD2 | TRBJ2-3 | TRBV5-4 | TGTGCCAGCAGCCGACCCCTAGCGGGGGAAGGGGATACGCAGTATTTT | CASSRPLAGEGDTQYF
- | TRBD1 | TRBJ2-6 | TRBV3-1/TRBV3-2 | TGTGCCAGCAGCTATAACAGGGGCTTTGGGGCCAACGTCCTGACTTTC | CASSYNRGFGANVLTF
- | TRBD2 | TRBJ2-5 | TRBV29-1 | TGCAGCGTTCAGACCGATAGCGGGGGAGGTGAGACCCAGTACTTC | CSVQTDSGGGETQYF
- | TRBD1 | TRBJ1-2 | TRBV19 | TGTGCCAGTAGTATTGAGGACAGGGTGGGTGGCTACACCTTC | CASSIEDRVGGYTF
- | - | TRBJ1-3 | TRBV18 | TGTGCCAGCTCACCAGGAGGGAGAGGCTCTGGAAACACCATATATTTT | CASSPGGRGSGNTIYF
- | TRBD1 | TRBJ1-6 | TRBV9 | TGTGCCAGCAGCGCCTCTGGGACAGGGGTTAATTCACCCCTCCACTTT | CASSASGTGVNSPLHF
- | TRBD1 | TRBJ2-1 | TRBV24-1 | TGTGCCACCAGTGAGGCCGGGACAGGGGCTTACAATGAGCAGTTCTTC | CATSEAGTGAYNEQFF